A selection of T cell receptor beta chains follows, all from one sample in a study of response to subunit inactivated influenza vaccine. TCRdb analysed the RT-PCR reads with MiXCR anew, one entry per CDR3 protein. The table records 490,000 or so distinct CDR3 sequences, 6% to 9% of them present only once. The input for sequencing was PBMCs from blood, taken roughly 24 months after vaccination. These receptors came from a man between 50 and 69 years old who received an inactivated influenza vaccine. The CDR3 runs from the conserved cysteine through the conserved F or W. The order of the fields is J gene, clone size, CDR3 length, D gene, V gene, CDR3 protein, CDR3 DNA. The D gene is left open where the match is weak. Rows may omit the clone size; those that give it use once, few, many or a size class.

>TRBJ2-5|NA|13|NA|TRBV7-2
CASSLPVRETQYF
TGTGCCAGCAGCTTACCCGTCCGGGAGACCCAGTACTTC
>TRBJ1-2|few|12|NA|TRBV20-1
CSARRPPYGYTF
TGCAGTGCTAGACGCCCCCCCTATGGCTACACCTTC
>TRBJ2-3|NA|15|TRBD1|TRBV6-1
CASRTKPQGTDTQYF
TGTGCCAGCAGAACCAAACCACAGGGGACAGATACGCAGTATTTT
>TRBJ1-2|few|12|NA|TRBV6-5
CASGRNNYGYTF
TGTGCCAGCGGGCGGAACAACTATGGCTACACCTTC
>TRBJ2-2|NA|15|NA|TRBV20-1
CSARVAAANTGELFF
TGCAGTGCTAGAGTAGCGGCAGCGAACACCGGGGAGCTGTTTTTT
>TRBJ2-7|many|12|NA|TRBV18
CASSPRGDEQYF
TGTGCCAGCTCACCAAGGGGTGACGAGCAGTACTTC
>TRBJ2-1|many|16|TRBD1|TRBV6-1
CASSSPGQGAGNEQFF
TGTGCCAGCAGTAGCCCGGGACAGGGGGCTGGAAATGAGCAGTTCTTC
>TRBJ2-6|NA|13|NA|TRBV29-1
CSGVVPGANVLTF
TGCAGCGGAGTGGTGCCTGGGGCCAACGTCCTGACTTTC
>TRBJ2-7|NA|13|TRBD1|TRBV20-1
CSAGRDRVHEQYF
TGCAGTGCTGGCCGGGACAGGGTGCACGAGCAGTACTTC
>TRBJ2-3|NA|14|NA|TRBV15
CATSRGSGTDTQYF
TGTGCCACCAGCAGAGGTAGCGGCACAGATACGCAGTATTTT
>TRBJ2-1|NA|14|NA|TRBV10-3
CAISESSGANEQFF
TGTGCCATCAGTGAGTCGTCAGGGGCCAATGAGCAGTTCTTC
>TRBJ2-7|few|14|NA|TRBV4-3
CASSQGVIIGEQYF
TGCGCCAGCAGCCAAGGGGTAATTATCGGCGAGCAGTACTTC
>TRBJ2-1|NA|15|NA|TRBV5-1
CASSLGQGFGNEQFF
TGCGCCAGCAGCTTGGGCCAGGGATTTGGCAATGAGCAGTTCTTC
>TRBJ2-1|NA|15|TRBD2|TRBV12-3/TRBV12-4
CASSMTSGSYNEQFF
TGTGCCAGCAGCATGACTAGCGGGAGCTACAATGAGCAGTTCTTC
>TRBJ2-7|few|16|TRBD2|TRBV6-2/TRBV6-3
CASRETSSGISYEQYF
TGTGCCAGCAGAGAAACCTCTAGCGGGATCTCCTACGAGCAGTACTTC
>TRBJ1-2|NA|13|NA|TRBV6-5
CASSYGTSYGYTF
TGTGCCAGCAGTTATGGGACAAGCTATGGCTACACCTTC
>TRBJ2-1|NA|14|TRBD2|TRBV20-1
CSAWTSGAYNEQFF
TGCAGTGCTTGGACTAGCGGAGCCTACAATGAGCAGTTCTTC
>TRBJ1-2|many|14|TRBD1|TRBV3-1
CASSPRGTGAGYTF
TGTGCCAGCAGCCCAAGAGGGACAGGGGCCGGCTACACCTTC
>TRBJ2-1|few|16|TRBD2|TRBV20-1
CSADRGNGREDYEQFF
TGCAGTGCCGACAGAGGAAATGGGCGGGAGGATTATGAGCAGTTCTTC
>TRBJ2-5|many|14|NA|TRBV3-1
CASTRGEGRETQYF
TGTGCCAGCACACGCGGAGAGGGGCGAGAGACCCAGTACTTC
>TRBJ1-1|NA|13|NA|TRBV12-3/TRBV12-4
CASSLNGYTEAFF
TGTGCCAGCAGTTTAAATGGGTACACTGAAGCTTTCTTT
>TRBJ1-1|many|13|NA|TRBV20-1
CSASGIGDTEAFF
TGCAGTGCTTCAGGGATCGGGGACACTGAAGCTTTCTTT
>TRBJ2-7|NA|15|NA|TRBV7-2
CASSPGISSYNEQYF
TGTGCCAGCAGTCCCGGGATATCCTCCTACAATGAGCAGTACTTC
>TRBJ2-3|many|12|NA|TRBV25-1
CASSVSTDTQYF
TGTGCCAGCAGTGTCTCCACAGATACGCAGTATTTT
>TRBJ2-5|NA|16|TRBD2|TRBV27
CASSPRLAGGPKTQYF
TGTGCCAGCAGTCCCAGACTAGCGGGAGGGCCTAAGACCCAGTACTTC
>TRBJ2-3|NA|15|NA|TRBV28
CASSFAGFSTDTQYF
TGTGCCAGCAGTTTCGCAGGGTTCAGCACAGATACGCAGTATTTT
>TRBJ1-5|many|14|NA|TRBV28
CASSSGEGFQPQHF
TGTGCCAGCAGTTCAGGGGAGGGCTTTCAGCCCCAGCATTTT
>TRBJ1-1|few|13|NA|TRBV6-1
CASSKPGGTEAFF
TGTGCCAGCAGTAAACCGGGAGGCACTGAAGCTTTCTTT
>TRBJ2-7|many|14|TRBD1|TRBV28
CASRTGAVLYEQYF
TGTGCCAGCAGGACAGGGGCTGTCCTATACGAGCAGTACTTC
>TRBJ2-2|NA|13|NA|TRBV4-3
CASSQDKAGELFF
TGCGCCAGCAGCCAAGATAAAGCCGGGGAGCTGTTTTTT
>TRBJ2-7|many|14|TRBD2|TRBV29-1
CSVSGGGSSYEQYF
TGCAGCGTCTCGGGGGGAGGCAGCTCCTACGAGCAGTACTTC
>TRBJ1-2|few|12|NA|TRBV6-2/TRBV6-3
CASSSQNRQGTF
TGTGCCAGCAGTTCGCAAAACAGACAAGGTACCTTC
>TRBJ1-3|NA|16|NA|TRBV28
CASRTPGQGTGNTIYF
TGTGCCAGCAGGACCCCGGGGCAGGGGACTGGAAACACCATATATTTT
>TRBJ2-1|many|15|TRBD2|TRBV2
CASRAGLADFGGKFF
TGTGCCAGCAGAGCGGGACTAGCGGACTTCGGGGGGAAGTTCTTC
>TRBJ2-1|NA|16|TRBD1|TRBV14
CASSQDQGQVYNEQFF
TGTGCCAGCAGCCAAGACCAGGGACAGGTCTACAATGAGCAGTTCTTC
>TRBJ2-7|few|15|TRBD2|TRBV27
CASSLLAGGSHEQYF
TGTGCCAGCAGTTTACTAGCGGGAGGTAGCCACGAGCAGTACTTC
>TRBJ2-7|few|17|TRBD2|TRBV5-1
CASSSVPGLAGDYEQYF
TGCGCCAGCAGCTCCGTACCGGGACTAGCGGGGGACTACGAGCAGTACTTC
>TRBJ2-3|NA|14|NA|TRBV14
CASSQHRALDTQYF
TGTGCCAGCAGCCAGCATCGGGCGTTAGATACGCAGTATTTT
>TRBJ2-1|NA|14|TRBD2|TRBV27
CASSLWTSAGVAFF
TGTGCCAGCAGTTTGTGGACCTCTGCGGGAGTGGCGTTCTTC
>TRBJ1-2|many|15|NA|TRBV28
CASSLSQWDNYGYTF
TGTGCCAGCAGTTTATCTCAATGGGATAACTATGGCTACACCTTC
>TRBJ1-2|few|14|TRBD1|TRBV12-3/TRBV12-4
CASSIAGGKYGYTF
TGTGCCAGCAGTATCGCAGGGGGCAAGTATGGCTACACCTTC
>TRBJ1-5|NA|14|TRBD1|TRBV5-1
CASSAGQGGQPQHF
TGCGCCAGCAGCGCTGGACAGGGGGGTCAGCCCCAGCATTTT
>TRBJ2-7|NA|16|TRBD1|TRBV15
CATSRAPGQGSYEQYF
TGTGCCACCAGCAGAGCCCCAGGACAGGGTTCCTACGAGCAGTACTTC
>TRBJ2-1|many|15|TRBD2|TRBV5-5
CASSQEIAGANEQFF
TGTGCCAGCAGCCAGGAGATAGCGGGGGCCAATGAGCAGTTCTTC